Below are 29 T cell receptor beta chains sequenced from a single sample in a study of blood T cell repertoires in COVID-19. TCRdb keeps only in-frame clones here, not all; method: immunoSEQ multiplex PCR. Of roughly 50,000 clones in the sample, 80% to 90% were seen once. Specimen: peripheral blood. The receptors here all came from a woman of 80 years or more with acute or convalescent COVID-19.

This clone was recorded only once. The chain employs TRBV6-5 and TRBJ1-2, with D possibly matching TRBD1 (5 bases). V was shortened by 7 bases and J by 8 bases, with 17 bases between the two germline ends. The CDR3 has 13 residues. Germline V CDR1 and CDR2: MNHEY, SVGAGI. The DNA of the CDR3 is TGTGCCAGCAATGGGGGGACCTTTCGAGGCTACACCTTC. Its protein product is CASNGGTFRGYTF.

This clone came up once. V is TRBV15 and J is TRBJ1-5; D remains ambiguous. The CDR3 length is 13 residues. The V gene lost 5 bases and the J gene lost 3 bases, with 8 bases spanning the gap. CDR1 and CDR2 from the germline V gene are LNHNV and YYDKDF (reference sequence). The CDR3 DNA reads TGTGCCACCAGCGGACTGCCCAATCAGCCCCAGCATTTT. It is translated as CATSGLPNQPQHF.

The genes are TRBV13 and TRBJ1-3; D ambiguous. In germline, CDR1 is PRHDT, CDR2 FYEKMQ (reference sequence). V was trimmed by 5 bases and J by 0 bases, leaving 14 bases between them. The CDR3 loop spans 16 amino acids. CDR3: CASSRRGSLSGNTIYF. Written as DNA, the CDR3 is TGTGCCAGCAGCCGCCGCGGGTCCCTCTCTGGAAACACCATATATTTT.

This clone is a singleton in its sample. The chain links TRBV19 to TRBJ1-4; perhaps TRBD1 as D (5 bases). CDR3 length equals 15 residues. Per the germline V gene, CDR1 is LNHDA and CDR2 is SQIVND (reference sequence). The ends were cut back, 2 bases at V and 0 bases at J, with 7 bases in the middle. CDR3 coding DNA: TGTGCCAGTAGTATACAGGGAACAACTAATGAAAAACTGTTTTTT. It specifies CASSIQGTTNEKLFF.

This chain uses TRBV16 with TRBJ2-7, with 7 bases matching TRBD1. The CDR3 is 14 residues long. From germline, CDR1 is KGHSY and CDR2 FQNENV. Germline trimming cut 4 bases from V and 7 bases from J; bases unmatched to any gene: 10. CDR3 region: CASSLPQGWGEQYF. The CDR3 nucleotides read TGTGCCAGCAGCCTCCCACAGGGGTGGGGGGAGCAGTACTTC.

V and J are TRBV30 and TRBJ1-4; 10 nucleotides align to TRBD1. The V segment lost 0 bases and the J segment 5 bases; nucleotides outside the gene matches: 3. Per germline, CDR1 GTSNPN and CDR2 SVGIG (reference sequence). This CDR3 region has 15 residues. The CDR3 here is CAWSVLGQGNEKLFF. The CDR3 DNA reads TGTGCCTGGAGTGTACTGGGACAGGGGAATGAAAAACTGTTTTTT.

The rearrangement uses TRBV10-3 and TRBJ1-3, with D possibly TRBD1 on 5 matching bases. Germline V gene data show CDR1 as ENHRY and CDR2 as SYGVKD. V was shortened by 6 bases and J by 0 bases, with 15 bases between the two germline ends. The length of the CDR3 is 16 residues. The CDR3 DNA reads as TGTGCCATCAGGAGTAATACAGGAGCCTCTGGAAACACCATATATTTT. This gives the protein CAIRSNTGASGNTIYF.

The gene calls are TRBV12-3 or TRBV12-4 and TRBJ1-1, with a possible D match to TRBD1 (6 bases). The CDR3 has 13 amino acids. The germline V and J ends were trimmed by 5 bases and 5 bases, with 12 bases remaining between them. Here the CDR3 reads CASSPQGRTEAFF. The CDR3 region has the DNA TGTGCCAGCAGTCCTCAGGGGCGGACTGAAGCTTTCTTT.

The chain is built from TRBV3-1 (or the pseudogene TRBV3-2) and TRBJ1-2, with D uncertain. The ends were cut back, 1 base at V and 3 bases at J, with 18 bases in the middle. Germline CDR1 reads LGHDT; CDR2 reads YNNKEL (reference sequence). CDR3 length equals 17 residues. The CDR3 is CASSQGTRTGGDYGYTF. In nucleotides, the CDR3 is TGTGCCAGCAGCCAAGGAACACGGACGGGAGGAGACTATGGCTACACCTTC.

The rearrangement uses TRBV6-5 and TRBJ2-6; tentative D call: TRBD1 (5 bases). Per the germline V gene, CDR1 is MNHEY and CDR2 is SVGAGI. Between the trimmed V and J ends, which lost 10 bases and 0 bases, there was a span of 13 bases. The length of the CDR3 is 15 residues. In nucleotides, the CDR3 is TGTGCCACCGCCTCAGGGTCCTCTGGGGCCAACGTCCTGACTTTC. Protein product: CATASGSSGANVLTF.

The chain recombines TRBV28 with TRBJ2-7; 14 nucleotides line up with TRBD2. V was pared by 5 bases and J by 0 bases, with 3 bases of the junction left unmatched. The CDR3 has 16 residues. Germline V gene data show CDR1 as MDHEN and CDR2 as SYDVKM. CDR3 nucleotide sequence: TGTGCCAGCAGTGGGACTAGCGGGGGATCCTCCTACGAGCAGTACTTC. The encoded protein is CASSGTSGGSSYEQYF.

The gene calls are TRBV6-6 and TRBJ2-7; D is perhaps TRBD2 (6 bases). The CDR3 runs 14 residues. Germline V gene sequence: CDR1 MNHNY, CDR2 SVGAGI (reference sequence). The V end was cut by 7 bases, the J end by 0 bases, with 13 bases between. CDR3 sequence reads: CASNQEGSSYEQYF. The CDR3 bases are TGTGCCAGCAATCAGGAGGGGAGCTCCTACGAGCAGTACTTC.

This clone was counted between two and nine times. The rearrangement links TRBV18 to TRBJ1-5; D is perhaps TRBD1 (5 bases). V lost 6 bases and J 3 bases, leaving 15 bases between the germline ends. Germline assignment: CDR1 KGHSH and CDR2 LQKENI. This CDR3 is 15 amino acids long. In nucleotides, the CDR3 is TGTGCCAGCTCGTCAGAAGGCAGGGACAATCAGCCCCAGCATTTT. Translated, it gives CASSSEGRDNQPQHF.

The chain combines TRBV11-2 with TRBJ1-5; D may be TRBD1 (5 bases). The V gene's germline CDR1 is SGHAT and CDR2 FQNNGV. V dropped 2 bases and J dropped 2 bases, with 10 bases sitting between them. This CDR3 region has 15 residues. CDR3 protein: CASSLSGHGNQPQHF. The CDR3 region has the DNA TGTGCCAGCAGCTTATCTGGACACGGCAATCAGCCCCAGCATTTT.

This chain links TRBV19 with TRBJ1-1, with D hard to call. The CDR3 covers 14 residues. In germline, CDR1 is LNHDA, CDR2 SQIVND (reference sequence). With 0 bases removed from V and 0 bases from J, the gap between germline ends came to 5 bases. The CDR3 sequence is CASSIDRLNTEAFF. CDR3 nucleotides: TGTGCCAGTAGTATAGACAGATTGAACACTGAAGCTTTCTTT.

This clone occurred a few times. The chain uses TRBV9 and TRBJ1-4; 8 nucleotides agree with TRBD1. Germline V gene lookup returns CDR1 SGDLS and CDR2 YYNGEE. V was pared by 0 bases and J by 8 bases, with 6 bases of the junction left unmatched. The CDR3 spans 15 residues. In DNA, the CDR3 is TGTGCCAGCAGCGTAGACAGGGGGAAAGAAGAAAAACTGTTTTTT. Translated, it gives CASSVDRGKEEKLFF.

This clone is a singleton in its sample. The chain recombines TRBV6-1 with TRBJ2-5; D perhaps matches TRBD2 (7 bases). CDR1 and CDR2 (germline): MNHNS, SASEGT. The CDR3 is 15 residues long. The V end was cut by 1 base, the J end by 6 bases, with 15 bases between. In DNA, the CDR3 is TGTGCCAGCAGTGAAGAGGGGGGGGCAGCGAAGACCCAGTACTTC. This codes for CASSEEGGAAKTQYF.

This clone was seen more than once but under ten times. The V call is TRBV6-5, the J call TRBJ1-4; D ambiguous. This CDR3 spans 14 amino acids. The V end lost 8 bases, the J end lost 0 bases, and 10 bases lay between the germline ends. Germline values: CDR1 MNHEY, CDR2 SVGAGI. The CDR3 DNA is TGTGCCAGCGTATACTCCGCAACTAATGAAAAACTGTTTTTT. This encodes CASVYSATNEKLFF.

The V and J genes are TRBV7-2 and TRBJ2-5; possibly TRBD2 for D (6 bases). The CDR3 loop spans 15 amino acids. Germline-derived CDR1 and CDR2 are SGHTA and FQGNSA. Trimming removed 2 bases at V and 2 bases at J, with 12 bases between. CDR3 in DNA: TGTGCCAGCAGCTTACAATCGCGGGGTCAAGAGACCCAGTACTTC. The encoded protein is CASSLQSRGQETQYF.

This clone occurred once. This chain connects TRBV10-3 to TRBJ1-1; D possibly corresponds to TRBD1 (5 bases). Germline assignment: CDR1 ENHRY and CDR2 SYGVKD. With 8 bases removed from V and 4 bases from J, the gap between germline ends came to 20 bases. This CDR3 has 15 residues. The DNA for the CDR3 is TGTGCCATCCTACCCGGGCGGGGGGGATCCACTGAAGCTTTCTTT. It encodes CAILPGRGGSTEAFF.

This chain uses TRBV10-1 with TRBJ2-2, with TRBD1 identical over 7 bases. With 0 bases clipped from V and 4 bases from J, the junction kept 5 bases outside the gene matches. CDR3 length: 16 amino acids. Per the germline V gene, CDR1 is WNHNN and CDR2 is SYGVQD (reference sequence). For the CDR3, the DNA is TGCGCCAGCAGTGAGTCGGGCAGGGGGTTCACCGGGGAGCTGTTTTTT. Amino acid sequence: CASSESGRGFTGELFF.

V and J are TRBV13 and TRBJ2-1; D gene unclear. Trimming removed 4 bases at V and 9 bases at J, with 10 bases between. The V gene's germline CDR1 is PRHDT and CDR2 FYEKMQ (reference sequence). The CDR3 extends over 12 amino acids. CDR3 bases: TGTGCCAGCAGCTCCTATAGTCTTGAGCAGTTCTTC. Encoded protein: CASSSYSLEQFF.

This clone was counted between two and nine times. In nucleotides, the CDR3 is TGTGCCAGCAGCCCCAGGGTTACCTACAATGAGCAGTTCTTC. Amino acid sequence: CASSPRVTYNEQFF. The genes are TRBV7-2 and TRBJ2-1, with D perhaps matching TRBD1 (5 bases). V was clipped by 5 bases and J by 2 bases, with 10 bases between them. CDR1 is SGHTA, CDR2 FQGNSA, per germline. The CDR3 totals 14 residues.

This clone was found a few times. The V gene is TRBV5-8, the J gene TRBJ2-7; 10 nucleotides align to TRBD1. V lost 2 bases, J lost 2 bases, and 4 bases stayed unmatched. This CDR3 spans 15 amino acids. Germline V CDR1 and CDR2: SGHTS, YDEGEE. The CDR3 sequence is CASSFRDRGPYEQYF. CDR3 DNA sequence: TGTGCCAGCAGCTTCCGGGACAGGGGTCCCTACGAGCAGTACTTC.

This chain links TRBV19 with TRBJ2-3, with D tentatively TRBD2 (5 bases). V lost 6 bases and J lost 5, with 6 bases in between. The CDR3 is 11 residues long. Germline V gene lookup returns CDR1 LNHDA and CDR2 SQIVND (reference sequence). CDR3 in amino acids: CASRGGDTQYF. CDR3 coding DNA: TGTGCCAGTAGAGGAGGAGATACGCAGTATTTT.

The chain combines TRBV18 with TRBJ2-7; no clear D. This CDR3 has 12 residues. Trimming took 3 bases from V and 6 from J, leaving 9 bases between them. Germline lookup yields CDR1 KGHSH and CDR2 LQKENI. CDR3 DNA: TGTGCCAGCTCACCGCTAGACGGCGAGCAGTACTTC. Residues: CASSPLDGEQYF. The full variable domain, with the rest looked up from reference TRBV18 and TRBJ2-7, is NAGVMQNPRHLVRRRGQEARLRCSPMKGHSHVYWYRQLPEEGLKFMVYLQKENIIDESGMPKERFSAEFPKEGPSILRIQQVVRGDSAAYFCASSPLDGEQYFGPGTRLTVT.

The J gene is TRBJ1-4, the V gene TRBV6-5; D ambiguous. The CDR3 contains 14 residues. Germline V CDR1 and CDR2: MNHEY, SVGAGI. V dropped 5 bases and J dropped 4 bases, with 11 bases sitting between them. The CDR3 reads CASSPNRVNEKLFF. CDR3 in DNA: TGTGCCAGCAGTCCCAACAGAGTTAATGAAAAACTGTTTTTT.

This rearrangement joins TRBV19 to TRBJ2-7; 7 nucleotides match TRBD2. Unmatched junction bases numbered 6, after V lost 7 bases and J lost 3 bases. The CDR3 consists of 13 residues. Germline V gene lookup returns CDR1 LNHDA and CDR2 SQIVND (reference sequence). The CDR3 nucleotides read TGTGCCAGTAAACCCCGCGGGGGCTACGAGCAGTACTTC. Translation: CASKPRGGYEQYF.

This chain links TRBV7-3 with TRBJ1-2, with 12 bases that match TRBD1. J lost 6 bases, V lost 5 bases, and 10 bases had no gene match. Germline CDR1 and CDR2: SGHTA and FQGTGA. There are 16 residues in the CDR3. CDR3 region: CASSPQPGQGANGYTF. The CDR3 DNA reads TGTGCCAGCAGCCCCCAACCGGGACAGGGGGCGAATGGCTACACCTTC. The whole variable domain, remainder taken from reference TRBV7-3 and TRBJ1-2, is GAGVSQTPSNKVTEKGKYVELRCDPISGHTALYWYRQSLGQGPEFLIYFQGTGAADDSGLPNDRFFAVRPEGSVSTLKIQRTERGDSAVYLCASSPQPGQGANGYTFGSGTRLTVV.